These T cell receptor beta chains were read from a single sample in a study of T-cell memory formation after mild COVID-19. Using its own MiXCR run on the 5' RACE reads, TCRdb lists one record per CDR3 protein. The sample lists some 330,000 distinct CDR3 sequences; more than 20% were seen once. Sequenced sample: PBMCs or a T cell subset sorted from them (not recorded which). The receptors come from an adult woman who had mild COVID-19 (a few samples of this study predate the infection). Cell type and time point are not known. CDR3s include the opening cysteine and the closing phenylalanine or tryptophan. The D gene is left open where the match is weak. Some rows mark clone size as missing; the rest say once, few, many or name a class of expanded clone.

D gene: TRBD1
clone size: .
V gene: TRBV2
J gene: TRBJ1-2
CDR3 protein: CASSVWQGDYGYTF
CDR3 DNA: TGTGCCAGCAGCGTCTGGCAGGGGGACTATGGCTACACCTTC

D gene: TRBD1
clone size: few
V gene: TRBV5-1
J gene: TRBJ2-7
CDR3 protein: CASSLGQGESEQYF
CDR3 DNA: TGCGCCAGCAGCCTGGGACAGGGTGAGTCCGAGCAGTACTTC

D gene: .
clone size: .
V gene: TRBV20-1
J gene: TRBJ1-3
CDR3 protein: CSAKAASGNTIYF
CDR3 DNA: TGCAGTGCTAAGGCAGCCTCTGGAAACACCATATATTTT

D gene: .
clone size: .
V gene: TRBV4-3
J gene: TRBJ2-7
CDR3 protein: CASSHLSAGYEQYF
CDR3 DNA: TGCGCCAGCAGCCACCTTTCGGCCGGGTACGAGCAGTACTTC

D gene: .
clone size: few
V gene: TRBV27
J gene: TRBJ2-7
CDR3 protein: CASSLSGIGLNEQYF
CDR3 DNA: TGTGCCAGCAGTTTATCTGGAATAGGCTTAAACGAGCAGTACTTC

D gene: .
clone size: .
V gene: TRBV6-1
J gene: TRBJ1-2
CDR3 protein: CASIGGRTYGYTF
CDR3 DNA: TGTGCCAGCATTGGGGGACGGACCTATGGCTACACCTTC

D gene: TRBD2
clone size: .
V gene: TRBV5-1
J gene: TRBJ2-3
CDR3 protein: CASSFGGRKTDTQYF
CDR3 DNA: TGCGCCAGCAGCTTCGGCGGGAGGAAGACAGATACGCAGTATTTT

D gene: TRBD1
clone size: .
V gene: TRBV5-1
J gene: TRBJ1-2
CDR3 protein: CASSLNPGQGNYGYTF
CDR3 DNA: TGCGCCAGCAGCTTAAACCCTGGACAGGGGAACTATGGCTACACCTTC

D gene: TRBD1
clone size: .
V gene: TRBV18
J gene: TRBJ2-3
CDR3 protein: CASSPFRQGAKTDTQYF
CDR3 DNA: TGTGCCAGCTCACCATTCCGACAGGGGGCGAAGACAGATACGCAGTATTTT

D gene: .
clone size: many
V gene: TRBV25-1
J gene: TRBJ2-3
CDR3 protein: CASSPGRDTQYF
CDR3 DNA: TGTGCCAGCTCCCCCGGGAGAGATACGCAGTATTTT

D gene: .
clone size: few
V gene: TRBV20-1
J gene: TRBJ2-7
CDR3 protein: CSARDGYEQYF
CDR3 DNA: TGCAGTGCTAGAGACGGCTACGAGCAGTACTTC